The 23 T cell receptor beta chains reported below all come from one sample, sequenced in a study of post-analysis software for immune sequencing data. Unique molecular identifiers were present in the TCR beta cDNA libraries. Using its own MiXCR run on the PCR reads, TCRdb lists one record per CDR3 protein. The repertoire includes about 380,000 distinct CDR3 sequences, roughly 36% of them detected once, and over 10% sits in the top ten. The study, taken as a whole, reports: Patients showed TRBV5-6, TRBV5-1 and TRBV20-1 among five TRBV segments more frequent than in controls.

The antigens for these receptors are not known. Sequencing used blood. Receptors were obtained from a girl aged 10-17 years with multiple sclerosis.

As DNA, the CDR3 is TGTGCCAGCAGCTTAGCGGGGACCTACAATGAGCAGTTCTTC. Amino acid sequence: CASSLAGTYNEQFF. The V and J genes are TRBV7-6 and TRBJ2-1; D unclear. V was cut by 0 bases and J by 2 bases, with 5 bases left in between. The CDR3 sequence is 14 residues long. The germline V gene encodes CDR1 SGHVS and CDR2 FNYEAQ.

This chain links TRBV7-9 with TRBJ2-3; 11 bases align to TRBD2. Trimming took 6 bases from V and 5 from J; bases not matched to a gene: 7. There are 15 residues in the CDR3. CDR1 and CDR2 (germline): SEHNR, FQNEAQ (reference sequence). The CDR3 sequence: CASREVLAGEDTQYF. CDR3 in DNA: TGTGCCAGCAGAGAAGTACTAGCGGGGGAAGATACGCAGTATTTT.

This clonotype has only a few counts. CDR3 residues: CASSQDRASNQPQHF. The DNA of the CDR3 is TGCGCCAGCAGCCAAGACAGGGCAAGCAATCAGCCCCAGCATTTT. The chain uses TRBV4-3 and TRBJ1-5; tentatively, D is TRBD1 (5 bases). Germline CDR1 and CDR2: LGHNA and YSLEER. V was shortened by 0 bases and J by 1 base, with 7 bases between the two germline ends. This CDR3 comprises 15 residues.

Remarks on this clonotype: At one of its ends the junction is not consistent with the germline gene, which may arise from a read error. The rearrangement joins TRBV20-1 to TRBJ2-1, with TRBD2 matching 9 bases. The CDR3 sequence is 16 residues long. The germline CDR1 and CDR2 sequences are DFQATT and SNEGSKA (reference sequence). CDR3 protein: CSASSRAGGKYNKQFF. CDR3 nucleotide sequence: TGCAGTGCTAGTAGTCGAGCGGGGGGAAAATACAATAAGCAGTTCTTC.

The CDR3 DNA sequence: TGCAGTGCTAGAGATGGAACAGATACGCAGTATTTT. Amino acids: CSARDGTDTQYF. The chain employs TRBV20-1 and TRBJ2-3; D ambiguous. CDR1 and CDR2 from the germline V gene are DFQATT and SNEGSKA (reference sequence). The CDR3 is 12 amino acids. Between the trimmed V and J ends, which lost 0 bases and 3 bases, there was a span of 4 bases.

Details on this clonotype: A single base separates this from a much larger clone, so it may be a read error. V gene TRBV6-1 combines with J gene TRBJ2-7; D is unclear. Germline V lookup: CDR1 MNHNS, CDR2 SASEGT. CDR3 length: 13 amino acids. The V end was cut by 0 bases, the J end by 3 bases, with 6 bases between. CDR3 DNA sequence: TGTGCCAGCAGTGAAGCGTCCCACTACGAGCAGTACTTC. Protein: CASSEASHYEQYF.

The V call is TRBV3-1, the J call TRBJ1-1; 11 nucleotides agree with TRBD1. The V gene end was trimmed by 1 base and the J gene end by 7 bases; junction bases not matched to a gene: 8. CDR1 and CDR2 from the germline V gene are LGHDT and YNNKEL (reference sequence). The CDR3 runs 16 residues. CDR3 loop: CASSQVSGQGAGEAFF. CDR3 DNA: TGTGCCAGCAGCCAAGTTTCAGGACAGGGGGCTGGTGAAGCTTTCTTT.

This clonotype was detected only a few times. This chain joins TRBV11-2 and TRBJ2-7; D perhaps matches TRBD2 (5 bases). Germline V lookup: CDR1 SGHAT, CDR2 FQNNGV. V was cut by 2 bases and J by 4 bases, with 15 bases left in between. This CDR3 spans 15 amino acids. DNA of the CDR3: TGTGCCAGCAGCTTAACAGACCTAAGGGAGTACGAGCAGTACTTC. Translating gives CASSLTDLREYEQYF. Full variable domain (remainder filled in from reference TRBV11-2 and TRBJ2-7): EAGVAQSPRYKIIEKRQSVAFWCNPISGHATLYWYQQILGQGPKLLIQFQNNGVVDDSQLPKDRFSAERLKGVDSTLKIQPAKLEDSAVYLCASSLTDLREYEQYFGPGTRLTVT.

Comment on this clonotype: One junction end disagrees with the germline gene, perhaps due to a read error. This rearrangement joins TRBV12-3 or TRBV12-4 to TRBJ2-1; 12 nucleotides line up with TRBD1. This CDR3 spans 16 amino acids. CDR3 nucleotides: TGTGCCGGCAGTCCCCCTTTCGGGACAGGGGGCAACGAGCAGTTCTTC. Residues: CAGSPPFGTGGNEQFF.

V gene TRBV10-3 combines with J gene TRBJ1-1; the D gene is possibly TRBD1 (6 bases). This CDR3 region has 13 residues. Trimming took off 10 bases at V and 1 base at J, with 13 bases between the two ends. CDR1 and CDR2 from the germline V gene are ENHRY and SYGVKD. The CDR3, as DNA: TGTGCCACAGGGGCCGACGCGAACACTGAAGCTTTCTTT. This gives the protein CATGADANTEAFF.

About this clonotype itself: At one end the junction does not follow the germline gene, possibly because of a read error. The V call is TRBV5-1, the J call TRBJ2-4; no firm D call. The CDR3 extends over 14 amino acids. Germline assignment: CDR1 SGHRS and CDR2 YFSETQ. The CDR3 is CASSLEVQSNVQYF. The CDR3 DNA reads TGCGCCAGCAGCTTGGAGGTACAGTCAAACGTTCAGTACTTC.

This clonotype was counted a single time. This chain connects TRBV4-3 to TRBJ1-5; perhaps TRBD1 as D (5 bases). CDR1 and CDR2 from the germline V gene are LGHNA and YSLEER. Trimming removed 1 base from V and 6 bases from J, with 10 bases in between. CDR3 length equals 14 residues. CDR3 nucleotide sequence: TGCGCCAGCAGCCAAGTGGGGGGTAGTCAGCCCCAGCATTTT. It yields the protein CASSQVGGSQPQHF.

CDR3 bases: TGTGCCATCAGTGAGGAGGAGCTCTATGGCTACACCTTC. Translating gives CAISEEELYGYTF. V and J are TRBV10-3 and TRBJ1-2; unclear D gene. V shed 2 bases and J shed 4 bases, with 8 bases lying between them. The germline gives CDR1 ENHRY, CDR2 SYGVKD. This CDR3 contains 13 residues.

Concerning this clonotype itself: The junction does not match germline at one end; this may be a read error. Here the CDR3 DNA reads TGTGCCAGCAGTTTAAGTCCGAACACAGATGCGCAGTATTTT. Its protein product is CASSLSPNTDAQYF. The rearrangement links TRBV12-3 or TRBV12-4 to TRBJ2-3; D not resolved. The CDR3 loop spans 14 amino acids.

This clonotype was picked up a small number of times. The chain has TRBV4-2 and TRBJ1-5, with D unresolved. The CDR3 is made up of 14 amino acids. Germline loops: CDR1 LGHNA, CDR2 YNFKEQ. Trimming took 1 base from V and 7 from J, leaving 11 bases between them. DNA of the CDR3: TGTGCCAGCAGCCAAGTGGGTTCGGAGCAGCCCCAGCATTTT. Protein sequence: CASSQVGSEQPQHF.

This clonotype was counted at least ten times. The junction departs from the called germline gene at one end, perhaps through a read error. This sequence joins TRBV5-1 and TRBJ1-5; maybe TRBD1 (5 bases). The CDR3 sequence is 13 residues long. The germline CDR1 and CDR2 sequences are SGHRS and YFSETQ. The CDR3 DNA reads TGTGCCAGCAGCTTAGGGGTTAATCAGCCCCAGCATTTT. Translated: CASSLGVNQPQHF.

The chain has TRBV10-3 and TRBJ2-7; D perhaps matches TRBD1 (6 bases). Trimming removed 4 bases at V and 2 bases at J, with 18 bases between. The germline V gene has CDR1 ENHRY and CDR2 SYGVKD. This CDR3 is built from 16 residues. In DNA form, the CDR3 reads TGTGCCATCAGTGGGGCAGGGGAGAAGACGGCCTACGAGCAGTACTTC. It is translated as CAISGAGEKTAYEQYF.

This clonotype was counted a few times. The chain employs TRBV9 and TRBJ2-1; either TRBD1 or TRBD2 may supply D (6 bases each). The CDR3 is 16 amino acids. V was trimmed by 4 bases and J by 3 bases, leaving 17 bases between them. Germline V gives CDR1 SGDLS, CDR2 YYNGEE. In DNA form, the CDR3 reads TGTGCCAGCAGCCCGAGGGGGGATCCGAACTACAATGAGCAGTTCTTC. Protein product: CASSPRGDPNYNEQFF.

The CDR3 nucleotides are TGTGCCAGCACTTATAACAGCGAAGCTTTCTTT. Amino acid sequence: CASTYNSEAFF. V gene TRBV12-3 or TRBV12-4 combines with J gene TRBJ1-1, with no clear D. Deletions cut 7 bases from V and 8 bases from J, with 11 bases between. The CDR3 has 11 residues.

V gene TRBV7-2 combines with J gene TRBJ2-5; 9 positions match TRBD1. Germline assignment: CDR1 SGHTA and CDR2 FQGNSA. Trimming cost V 4 bases and J 5 bases; bases outside gene matches: 14. This CDR3 comprises 17 residues. The CDR3, as DNA: TGTGCCAGCAGCTCCTCCGGGACAGGGTTGAGAGAGGAGACCCAGTACTTC. Translating gives CASSSSGTGLREETQYF.

The chain carries TRBV18 and TRBJ2-1; D is possibly TRBD1 or TRBD2 (6 bases each). CDR1 and CDR2 (germline): KGHSH, LQKENI. The germline V and J ends were trimmed by 3 bases and 7 bases, with 19 bases remaining between them. This CDR3 is 16 amino acids long. Here the CDR3 DNA reads TGTGCCAGCTCACCTTCTGGGGGGCCCGAGTGGAATGAGCAGTTCTTC. It yields the protein CASSPSGGPEWNEQFF.

Only a few counts were recorded for this clonotype. This chain uses TRBV6-2 or TRBV6-3 with TRBJ2-6; D is ambiguous. Germline V gene data show CDR1 as MNHEY and CDR2 as SVGEGT. The V end lost 0 bases, the J end lost 0 bases, and 6 bases lay between the germline ends. The CDR3 contains 16 residues. The CDR3 sequence: CASSYSVGSGANVLTF. The CDR3 region has the DNA TGTGCCAGCAGTTACTCCGTCGGCTCTGGGGCCAACGTCCTGACTTTC.

The chain uses TRBV6-6 and TRBJ2-1, with D maybe TRBD1 (5 bases). This CDR3 comprises 13 residues. From germline, CDR1 is MNHNY and CDR2 SVGAGI (reference sequence). Deletions cut 8 bases from V and 11 bases from J, with 19 bases between. The CDR3 DNA sequence: TGTGCCAGCGAAGACTGGCTTGGGGCGAAGCAGTTCTTC. This translates into CASEDWLGAKQFF.